Shown below are 6 T cell receptor beta chains from a single sample sequenced in a study of T cells in tuberculosis (dated by TCRdb to the late 2010s). The time point tag for this specimen amounts to: new active TB diagnosis, blood taken before or within 7 days of starting treatment. The receptor library was made with the immunoSEQ multiplex PCR assay. TCRdb stores this immuneACCESS table with in-frame sequences only. Part of the clones is absent; in the studies checked, under half of the shortfall reflects unresolved V genes, and no reason is known for the rest. The sample data list roughly 35,000 clones, and about 91% of these were observed just once. Of the sample, 6.5% to 9% is held by the ten largest clones. The source material was PBMCs, sampled at tuberculosis diagnosis. The receptors shown here come from an adult with tuberculosis. Some clones in this sample may be carry-over from other donors' samples.

The rearrangement uses TRBV30 and TRBJ2-7; 9 bases are a match to TRBD1. Per germline, CDR1 GTSNPN and CDR2 SVGIG (reference sequence). The CDR3 contains 14 residues. Unmatched junction bases numbered 3, after V lost 2 bases and J lost 1 base. Written as DNA, the CDR3 is TGTGCCTGGAGTCTAGGGACAGGGTCCTACGAGCAGTACTTC. Protein sequence: CAWSLGTGSYEQYF.

V and J are TRBV7-8 and TRBJ2-1; 9 bases are a match to TRBD2. Germline CDR1 SGHVS, CDR2 FQNEAQ. The CDR3 sequence is 15 residues long. The junction had 16 bases not matched to a gene; V was cut back by 5 bases and J by 14 bases. CDR3 sequence: CASSPGRGFSGSKFF. The DNA for the CDR3 is TGTGCCAGCAGCCCCGGCCGGGGATTTAGCGGGAGCAAGTTCTTC.

The gene calls are TRBV6-5 and TRBJ1-6; tentative D call: TRBD1 (6 bases). The germline V gene has CDR1 MNHEY and CDR2 SVGAGI. The CDR3 spans 13 residues. Trimming took off 10 bases at V and 7 bases at J, with 14 bases between the two ends. The CDR3 DNA is TGTGCCACTAGATCAGGGGTCAATTCACCCCTCCACTTT. Amino acid sequence: CATRSGVNSPLHF.

This sequence joins TRBV5-6 and TRBJ1-6, with 7 bases identical to TRBD1. V trimming: 6 bases; J trimming: 9 bases; junction bases outside the gene matches: 6. This CDR3 spans 13 amino acids. CDR1 and CDR2 from the germline V gene are SGHDT and YYEEEE. The CDR3 DNA sequence: TGTGCCAGCACAGGGGGTGGGTTTTCACCCCTCCACTTT. Amino acid sequence: CASTGGGFSPLHF.

The rearrangement joins TRBV27 to TRBJ1-4; D is unclear. Between the trimmed V and J ends, which lost 7 bases and 6 bases, there was a span of 18 bases. Germline V lookup: CDR1 MNHEY, CDR2 SMNVEV (reference sequence). This CDR3 is 15 amino acids long. The CDR3 region is CASTSLSRGYEKLFF. The CDR3 DNA is TGTGCCAGCACCTCTCTATCGCGGGGTTATGAAAAACTGTTTTTT.

The V gene is TRBV2, the J gene TRBJ1-2; D unclear. The CDR3 is 12 amino acids. CDR1 is SNHLY, CDR2 FYNNEI, per germline. Trimming removed 7 bases from V and 7 bases from J, with 13 bases in between. The CDR3 spells CASMEGGGGYTF. CDR3 DNA sequence: TGTGCCAGCATGGAGGGTGGAGGTGGCTACACCTTC.